The 17 T cell receptor beta chains presented below share a single source sample, sequenced in a study of blood T cell repertoires in COVID-19. Method: immunoSEQ multiplex PCR; TCRdb's copy keeps in-frame clones and lacks some. The table has around 110,000 clones, approximately 90% seen once. Sequencing input: peripheral blood. These receptors were collected from a human donor with active COVID-19. The donor label of this sample is uncertain.

This chain uses TRBV23-1 with TRBJ2-1, with 8 bases lining up with TRBD1. TRBV23-1 falls under the ORF class, with uncertain function. V lost 7 bases to trimming and J lost 6 bases; unmatched junction nucleotides: 8. The CDR3 is 14 residues long. DNA for the CDR3: TGCGCCAGCACCCCGGGACAGGCTCGCAATGAGCAGTTCTTC. Translation gives CASTPGQARNEQFF.

Comment on this clone: Other DNA sequences within the sample encode an identical CDR3. The chain uses TRBV7-3 and TRBJ2-2; 14 bases match TRBD2. Germline V gene lookup returns CDR1 SGHTA and CDR2 FQGTGA. This CDR3 region has 16 residues. Trimming at V came to 6 bases and at J to 6 bases, leaving 6 bases not matched to a gene. The CDR3 DNA reads TGTGCCAGCAGTTTCGGACTAGCGGGAGGTGCCGGGGAGCTGTTTTTT. Translation gives CASSFGLAGGAGELFF.

This clone was seen more than once but under ten times. The genes are TRBV7-3 and TRBJ2-2, with 14 bases that match TRBD2. V lost 3 bases, J lost 0 bases, and 6 bases stayed unmatched. Germline V gene data show CDR1 as SGHTA and CDR2 as FQGTGA. The CDR3 sequence is 19 residues long. The CDR3 DNA reads as TGTGCCAGCAGCTTGGGACTAGCGGGGGCCCTCACGAACACCGGGGAGCTGTTTTTT. Translation gives CASSLGLAGALTNTGELFF.

V usage is TRBV5-1 and J usage is TRBJ2-2; D gene uncertain. CDR3 length: 12 residues. Trimming stripped 4 bases from V and 1 base from J, with 2 bases between. Germline V gene data show CDR1 as SGHRS and CDR2 as YFSETQ. CDR3 bases: TGCGCCAGCAGCCAGAACACCGGGGAGCTGTTTTTT. Translation gives CASSQNTGELFF.

The chain joins TRBV27 to TRBJ2-7; D gene uncertain. Trimming shortened V by 4 bases and J by 7 bases, and 8 bases separated the two germline ends. Germline CDR1 reads MNHEY; CDR2 reads SMNVEV (reference sequence). CDR3 length: 11 amino acids. The CDR3 here is CASSSGPEQYF. CDR3 DNA: TGTGCCAGCAGTTCCGGTCCAGAGCAGTACTTC.

The DNA of the CDR3 is TGTGCCAGCAGTTACTCCGGGACAGGGGACGATGGCTACACCTTC. Protein: CASSYSGTGDDGYTF. V and J are TRBV6-5 and TRBJ1-2; TRBD1 agrees at 10 bases. CDR3 size: 15 residues. Germline CDR1 is MNHEY and CDR2 is SVGAGI. V dropped 0 bases and J dropped 6; count of bases not matched to a gene: 4.

This chain joins TRBV6-2 or TRBV6-3 and TRBJ2-1; D remains unclear. Trimming shortened V by 2 bases and J by 4 bases, and 12 bases separated the two germline ends. The CDR3 runs to 15 residues. Germline loops: CDR1 MNHEY, CDR2 SVGEGT. The CDR3 reads CASSYGGRNYNEQFF. CDR3 nucleotide sequence: TGTGCCAGCAGTTACGGCGGTCGAAATTACAATGAGCAGTTCTTC.

V is TRBV7-3 and J is TRBJ2-3, with D possibly being TRBD2 (6 bases). CDR1 and CDR2 (germline): SGHTA, FQGTGA. Trimming stripped 3 bases from V and 0 bases from J, with 7 bases between. The CDR3 is made up of 14 amino acids. CDR3 loop: CASSFGGSTDTQYF. The CDR3 nucleotides read TGTGCCAGCAGCTTCGGGGGAAGCACAGATACGCAGTATTTT. Full variable domain (remainder filled in from reference TRBV7-3 and TRBJ2-3): GAGVSQTPSNKVTEKGKYVELRCDPISGHTALYWYRQSLGQGPEFLIYFQGTGAADDSGLPNDRFFAVRPEGSVSTLKIQRTERGDSAVYLCASSFGGSTDTQYFGPGTRLTVL.

This chain connects TRBV7-3 to TRBJ2-1, with TRBD2 identical over 9 bases. The germline V gene has CDR1 SGHTA and CDR2 FQGTGA. The CDR3 loop spans 16 amino acids. V was pared by 0 bases and J by 7 bases, with 7 bases of the junction left unmatched. DNA for the CDR3: TGTGCCAGCAGCTTAACATTTGCGGGGGGGCGGAATGAGCAGTTCTTC. It yields the protein CASSLTFAGGRNEQFF.

The V gene is TRBV7-9, the J gene TRBJ2-7; 13 positions match TRBD2. The CDR3 sequence is 18 residues long. After removal of 5 bases from V and 2 bases from J, the junction contained 12 bases not matched to a gene. The germline gives CDR1 SEHNR, CDR2 FQNEAQ (reference sequence). The CDR3 DNA is TGTGCCAGCAGCCCGACTAGCGGGGGGCCACATAACCCCTACGAGCAGTACTTC. Amino acids: CASSPTSGGPHNPYEQYF.

The sample holds one count of this clone. This chain uses TRBV5-1 with TRBJ1-2; tentative D call: TRBD1 (6 bases). Germline values: CDR1 SGHRS, CDR2 YFSETQ. The length of the CDR3 is 16 residues. The germline V and J ends were trimmed by 2 bases and 0 bases, with 14 bases remaining between them. Here the CDR3 reads CASSLGAGTTNYGYTF. The CDR3 coding sequence is TGCGCCAGCAGCTTAGGCGCCGGGACAACTAACTATGGCTACACCTTC.

J is TRBJ2-1 and V is TRBV9; 13 nucleotides agree with TRBD2. Germline V gene data show CDR1 as SGDLS and CDR2 as YYNGEE. The CDR3 loop spans 21 amino acids. V lost 0 bases, J lost 0 bases, and 12 bases stayed unmatched. CDR3: CASSVGPDGTSGASSYNEQFF. CDR3 in DNA: TGTGCCAGCAGCGTAGGACCGGACGGGACTAGCGGGGCGAGCTCCTACAATGAGCAGTTCTTC.

V and J are TRBV7-2 and TRBJ2-1; 9 nucleotides align to TRBD2. The CDR3 sequence is 16 residues long. V was clipped by 5 bases and J by 10 bases; unmatched bases: 15. The V gene's germline CDR1 is SGHTA and CDR2 FQGNSA. The CDR3 region has the DNA TGTGCCAGCAGCCCCTTCCGGCTAGCGGGGAACGGAGAGCAGTTCTTC. Protein: CASSPFRLAGNGEQFF.

The chain recombines TRBV4-1 with TRBJ2-1; TRBD2 aligns across 9 bases. V was pared by 4 bases and J by 7 bases, with 8 bases of the junction left unmatched. Germline V gene lookup returns CDR1 MGHRA and CDR2 YSYEKL. This CDR3 has 15 residues. The CDR3 DNA reads TGCGCCAGCAGCCGAGAGCGGGGGGCTCGGAATGAGCAGTTCTTC. Protein product: CASSRERGARNEQFF.

This chain connects TRBV4-3 to TRBJ2-1, with 7 bases fitting TRBD2. V shed 4 bases, J shed 0 bases, and the junction held 6 bases outside the gene matches. The CDR3 runs 16 residues. Germline-derived CDR1 and CDR2 are LGHNA and YSLEER. The CDR3 DNA reads as TGCGCCAGCAGCCTGGGGGGGATTCGCTCCTACAATGAGCAGTTCTTC. Encoded protein: CASSLGGIRSYNEQFF.

The rearrangement uses TRBV5-5 and TRBJ2-5; 8 positions agree with TRBD1. The V and J ends lost 2 bases and 4 bases, in that order; junction bases with no gene match: 4. The V gene's germline CDR1 is SGHKS and CDR2 YYEKEE (reference sequence). The CDR3 has 14 residues. CDR3 protein: CASSLQGGVETQYF. The CDR3, as DNA: TGTGCCAGCAGCTTACAGGGGGGAGTAGAGACCCAGTACTTC.

This rearrangement joins TRBV7-2 to TRBJ1-2; TRBD1 is a possible D gene (6 bases). V lost 5 bases, J lost 0 bases, and 19 bases lay in between. The CDR3 totals 17 residues. Looked up from germline, CDR1 is SGHTA and CDR2 is FQGNSA. As DNA, the CDR3 is TGTGCCAGCAGCGATAACAACCGGGACACCTCTAACTATGGCTACACCTTC. Its protein is CASSDNNRDTSNYGYTF.